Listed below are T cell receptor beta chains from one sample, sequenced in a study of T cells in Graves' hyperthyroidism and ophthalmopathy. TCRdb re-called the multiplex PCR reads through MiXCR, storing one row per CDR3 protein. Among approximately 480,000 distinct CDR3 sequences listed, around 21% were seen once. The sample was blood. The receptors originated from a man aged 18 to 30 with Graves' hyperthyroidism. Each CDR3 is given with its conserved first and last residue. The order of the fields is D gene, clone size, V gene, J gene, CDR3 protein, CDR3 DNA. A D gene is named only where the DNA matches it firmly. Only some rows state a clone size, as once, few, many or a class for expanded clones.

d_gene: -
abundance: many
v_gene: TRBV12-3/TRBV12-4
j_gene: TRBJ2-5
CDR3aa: CASSFRGNQETQYF
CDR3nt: TGTGCCAGCAGTTTTCGGGGCAACCAAGAGACCCAGTACTTC

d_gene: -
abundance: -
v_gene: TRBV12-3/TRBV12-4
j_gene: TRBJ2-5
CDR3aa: CASRSSGTGETKYF
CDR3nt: TGTGCCAGCAGGTCTTCCGGGACCGGGGAGACCAAGTACTTC

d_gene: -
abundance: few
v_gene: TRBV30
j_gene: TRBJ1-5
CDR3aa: CAWSVMQDQPQHF
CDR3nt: TGTGCCTGGAGTGTAATGCAGGATCAGCCCCAGCATTTT

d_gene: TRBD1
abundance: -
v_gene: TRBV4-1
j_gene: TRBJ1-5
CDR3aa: CASSQTGFVGNQPQHF
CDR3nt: TGCGCCAGCAGCCAGACAGGGTTTGTGGGCAATCAGCCCCAGCATTTT

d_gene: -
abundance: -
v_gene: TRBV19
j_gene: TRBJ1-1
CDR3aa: CATRIFSTVNTEAFF
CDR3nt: TGTGCCACCCGAATATTTTCCACAGTGAACACTGAAGCTTTCTTT

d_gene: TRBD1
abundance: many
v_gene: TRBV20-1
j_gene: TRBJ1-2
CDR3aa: CSAPTGEISYGYTF
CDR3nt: TGCAGTGCTCCGACAGGGGAAATTAGCTATGGCTACACCTTC

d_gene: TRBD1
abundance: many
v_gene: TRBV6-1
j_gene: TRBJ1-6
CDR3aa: CASTTQGVFYNSPLHF
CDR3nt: TGTGCCAGCACCACCCAGGGGGTTTTCTATAATTCACCCCTCCACTTT

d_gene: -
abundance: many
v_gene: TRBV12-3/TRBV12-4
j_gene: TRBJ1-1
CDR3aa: CASSLIMNTEAFF
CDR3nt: TGTGCCAGCAGTTTAATTATGAACACTGAAGCTTTCTTT

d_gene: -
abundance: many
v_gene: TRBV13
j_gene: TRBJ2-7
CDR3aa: CASSLSSRAYEQYF
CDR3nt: TGTGCCAGCAGCCTATCGTCCAGGGCCTACGAGCAGTACTTC

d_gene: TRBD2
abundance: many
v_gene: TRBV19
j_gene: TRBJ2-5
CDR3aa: CASRPAGTTEGTQYF
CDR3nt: TGTGCCAGTAGGCCGGCCGGGACTACCGAGGGGACCCAGTACTTC

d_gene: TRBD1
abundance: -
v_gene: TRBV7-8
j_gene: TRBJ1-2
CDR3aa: CASTYQVQGAAYGYTF
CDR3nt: TGTGCCAGCACCTATCAAGTACAGGGGGCAGCCTATGGCTACACCTTC

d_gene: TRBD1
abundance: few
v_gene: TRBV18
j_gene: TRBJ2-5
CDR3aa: CASSPLGQKETQYF
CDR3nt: TGTGCCAGCTCACCATTGGGACAGAAAGAGACCCAGTACTTC

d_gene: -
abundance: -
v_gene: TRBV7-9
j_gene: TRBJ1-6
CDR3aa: CASSRGQTDSPLHF
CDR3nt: TGTGCCAGCAGCCGTGGACAGACGGATTCACCCCTCCACTTT

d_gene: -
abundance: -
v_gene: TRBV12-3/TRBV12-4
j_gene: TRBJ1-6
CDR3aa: CASSRREGCSPLHF
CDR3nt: TGTGCCAGCAGTCGTAGGGAGGGTTGTTCACCCCTCCACTTT

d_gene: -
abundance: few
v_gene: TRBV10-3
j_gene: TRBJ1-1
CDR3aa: CAAGPGNTEAFF
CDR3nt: TGTGCCGCGGGGCCTGGGAACACTGAAGCTTTCTTT

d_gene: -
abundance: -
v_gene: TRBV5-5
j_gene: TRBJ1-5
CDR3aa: CASSLDRGGDPQPQHF
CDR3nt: TGTGCCAGCAGCTTGGATCGGGGAGGGGACCCTCAGCCCCAGCATTTT

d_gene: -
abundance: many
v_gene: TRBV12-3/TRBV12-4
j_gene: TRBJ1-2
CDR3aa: CASSESNYGYTF
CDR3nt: TGTGCCAGCAGTGAGTCTAACTATGGCTACACCTTC

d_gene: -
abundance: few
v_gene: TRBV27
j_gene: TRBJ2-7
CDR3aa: CASSLLSGGTYEQYF
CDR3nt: TGTGCCAGCAGTTTACTTAGTGGGGGCACCTACGAGCAGTACTTC

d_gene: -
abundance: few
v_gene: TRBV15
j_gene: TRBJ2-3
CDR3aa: CATSRDRQGVDTQYF
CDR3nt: TGTGCCACCAGCAGAGATCGGCAGGGAGTAGATACGCAGTATTTT

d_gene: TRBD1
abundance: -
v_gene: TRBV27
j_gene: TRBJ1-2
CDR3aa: CASSLYKGGHGYTF
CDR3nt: TGTGCCAGCAGTTTATACAAAGGGGGCCATGGCTACACCTTC

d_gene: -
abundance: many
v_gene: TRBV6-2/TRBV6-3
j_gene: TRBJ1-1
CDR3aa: CASSPPDRTTEAFF
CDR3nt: TGTGCCAGCAGCCCTCCAGACAGGACCACTGAAGCTTTCTTT

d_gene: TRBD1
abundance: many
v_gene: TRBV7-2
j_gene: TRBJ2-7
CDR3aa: CASSSSGTGTYEQYF
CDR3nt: TGTGCCAGCAGCTCCTCCGGGACAGGGACCTACGAGCAGTACTTC

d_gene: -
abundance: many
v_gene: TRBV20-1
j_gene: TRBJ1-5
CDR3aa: CSGVANSNQPQHF
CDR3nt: TGCAGTGGGGTGGCCAATAGCAATCAGCCCCAGCATTTT

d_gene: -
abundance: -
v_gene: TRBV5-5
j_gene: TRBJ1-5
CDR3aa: CASSLAPQSNQPQHF
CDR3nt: TGTGCCAGCAGCTTGGCCCCACAGAGCAATCAGCCCCAGCATTTT

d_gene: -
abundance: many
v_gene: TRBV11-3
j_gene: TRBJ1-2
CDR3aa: CASSLAGPYGYTF
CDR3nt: TGTGCCAGCAGCTTAGCGGGGCCCTATGGCTACACCTTC

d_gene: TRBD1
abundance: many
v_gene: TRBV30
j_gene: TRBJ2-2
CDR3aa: CAWETGTANTGELFF
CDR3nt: TGTGCCTGGGAAACCGGGACAGCGAACACCGGGGAGCTGTTTTTT

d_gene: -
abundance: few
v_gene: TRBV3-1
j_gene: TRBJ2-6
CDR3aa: CASSPPWGGSGSGANVLTF
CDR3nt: TGTGCCAGCAGCCCACCATGGGGAGGCTCCGGGTCTGGGGCCAACGTCCTGACTTTC

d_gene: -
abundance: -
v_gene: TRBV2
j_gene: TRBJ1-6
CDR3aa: CASSSQGISPLHF
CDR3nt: TGTGCCAGCAGTTCCCAGGGAATTTCACCCCTCCACTTT

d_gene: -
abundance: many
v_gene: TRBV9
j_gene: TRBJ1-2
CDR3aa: CASSVRQENYGYTF
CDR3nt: TGTGCCAGCAGCGTAAGACAGGAGAACTATGGCTACACCTTC

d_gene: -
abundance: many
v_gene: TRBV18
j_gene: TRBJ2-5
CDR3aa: CASSPLTGNQETQYF
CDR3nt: TGTGCCAGCTCACCGTTGACGGGGAACCAAGAGACCCAGTACTTC

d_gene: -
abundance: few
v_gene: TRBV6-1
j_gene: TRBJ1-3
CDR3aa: CASSAPGTHSGNTIYF
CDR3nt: TGTGCCAGCAGTGCCCCAGGGACCCACTCTGGAAACACCATATATTTT

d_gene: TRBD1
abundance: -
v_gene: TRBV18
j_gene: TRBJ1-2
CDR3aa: CASSPPTGGYGYTF
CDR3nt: TGTGCCAGCTCACCACCGACAGGGGGCTATGGCTACACCTTC

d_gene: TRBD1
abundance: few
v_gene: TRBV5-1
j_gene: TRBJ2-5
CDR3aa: CASSVAGGLQETQYF
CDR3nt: TGCGCCAGCAGCGTTGCAGGGGGTCTTCAAGAGACCCAGTACTTC

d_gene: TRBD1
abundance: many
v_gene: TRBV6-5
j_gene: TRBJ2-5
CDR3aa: CASSSKDRGTKETQYF
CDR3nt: TGTGCCAGCAGTTCCAAGGACAGGGGGACTAAAGAGACCCAGTACTTC

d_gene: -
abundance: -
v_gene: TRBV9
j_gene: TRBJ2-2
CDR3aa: CASKGGVTGELFF
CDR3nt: TGTGCCAGCAAAGGGGGGGTTACCGGGGAGCTGTTTTTT

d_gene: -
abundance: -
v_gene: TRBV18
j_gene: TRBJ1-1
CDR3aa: CASSPQSRSGTEAFF
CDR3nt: TGTGCCAGCTCACCGCAGTCTCGCAGCGGGACTGAAGCTTTCTTT

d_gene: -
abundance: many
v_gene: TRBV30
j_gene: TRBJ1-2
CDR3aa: CAWSAVGYTF
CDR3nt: TGTGCCTGGAGCGCAGTGGGCTACACCTTC

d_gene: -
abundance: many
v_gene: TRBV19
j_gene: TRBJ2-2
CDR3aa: CASSIAGSAGELFF
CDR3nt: TGTGCCAGTAGTATAGCGGGAAGCGCCGGGGAGCTGTTTTTT

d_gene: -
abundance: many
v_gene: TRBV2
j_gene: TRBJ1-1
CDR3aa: CASSLGVATEAFF
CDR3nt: TGTGCCAGCAGCCTTGGGGTTGCGACTGAAGCTTTCTTT

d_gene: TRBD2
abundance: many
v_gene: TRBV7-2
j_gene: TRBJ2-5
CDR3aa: CASSLAHGRGLAVTAQYF
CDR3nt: TGTGCCAGCAGCTTAGCACATGGCCGGGGACTAGCGGTAACGGCCCAGTACTTC

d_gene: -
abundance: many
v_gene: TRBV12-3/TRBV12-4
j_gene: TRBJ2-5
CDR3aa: CASSPSVGATETQYF
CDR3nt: TGTGCCAGCAGCCCCAGCGTGGGAGCAACGGAGACCCAGTACTTC

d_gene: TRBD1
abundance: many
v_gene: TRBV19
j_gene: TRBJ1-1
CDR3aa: CASSGTGTVNTEAFF
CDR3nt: TGTGCCAGTAGTGGAACCGGGACAGTGAACACTGAAGCTTTCTTT

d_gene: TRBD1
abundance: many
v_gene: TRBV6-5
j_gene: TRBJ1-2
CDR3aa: CASSVTGGTGYTF
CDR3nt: TGTGCCAGCAGCGTAACAGGGGGAACTGGCTACACCTTC

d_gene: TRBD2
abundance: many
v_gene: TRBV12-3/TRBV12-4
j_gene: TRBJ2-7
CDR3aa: CASSFGGLAGSLYEQYF
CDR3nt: TGTGCCAGCAGTTTTGGAGGACTAGCGGGCTCCCTCTACGAGCAGTACTTC

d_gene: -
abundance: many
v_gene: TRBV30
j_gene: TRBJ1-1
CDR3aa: CAWAGIPTEAFF
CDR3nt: TGTGCCTGGGCAGGGATTCCCACTGAAGCTTTCTTT

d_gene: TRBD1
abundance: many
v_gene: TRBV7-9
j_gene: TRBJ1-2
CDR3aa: CASSLEGGGGYTF
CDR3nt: TGTGCCAGCAGCTTAGAAGGGGGCGGAGGCTACACCTTC

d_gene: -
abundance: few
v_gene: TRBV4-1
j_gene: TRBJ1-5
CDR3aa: CASSQDLGVGNQPQHF
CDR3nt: TGCGCCAGCAGCCAAGATCTCGGGGTTGGCAATCAGCCCCAGCATTTT

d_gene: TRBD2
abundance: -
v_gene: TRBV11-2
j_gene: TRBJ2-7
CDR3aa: CASSSPAGGPSYEQYF
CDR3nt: TGTGCCAGCAGTTCCCCAGCGGGGGGGCCTTCCTACGAGCAGTACTTC

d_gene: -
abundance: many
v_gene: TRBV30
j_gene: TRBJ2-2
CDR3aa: CAFRDTERELFF
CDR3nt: TGTGCCTTCCGGGACACCGAGCGGGAGCTGTTTTTT

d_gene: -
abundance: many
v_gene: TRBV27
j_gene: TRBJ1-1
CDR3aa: CASSRRTGDTEAFF
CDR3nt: TGTGCCAGCAGTCGCCGGACGGGGGACACTGAAGCTTTCTTT

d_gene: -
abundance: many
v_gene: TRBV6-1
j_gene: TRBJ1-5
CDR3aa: CASRSGYSQPQHF
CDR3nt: TGTGCCAGCAGATCCGGTTACAGTCAGCCCCAGCATTTT

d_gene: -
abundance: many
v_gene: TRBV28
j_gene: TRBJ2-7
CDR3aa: CASSLWGGLGDEQYF
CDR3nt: TGTGCCAGCAGTTTATGGGGGGGTCTCGGGGACGAGCAGTACTTC

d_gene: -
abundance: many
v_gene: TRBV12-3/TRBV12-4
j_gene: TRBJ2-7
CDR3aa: CASSLPGLAYEQYF
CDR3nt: TGTGCCAGCAGTTTACCTGGTCTGGCCTACGAGCAGTACTTC

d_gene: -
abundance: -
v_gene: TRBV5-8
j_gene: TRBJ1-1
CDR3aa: CASSSDKWGTEAFF
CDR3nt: TGTGCCAGCAGCTCGGATAAGTGGGGCACTGAAGCTTTCTTT